This T cell receptor (beta chain) was sequenced in a study of blood T cell repertoires in COVID-19. About the study: Collection of acute and convalescent COVID-19 samples took place in the United States, Italy and Spain. T cells, B-cell-depleted T cells, or PBMCs provided the cDNA or gDNA that served as material.

Germline V gives CDR1 LNHDA, CDR2 SQIVND (reference sequence). J lost 3 bases, V lost 6 bases, and 10 bases had no gene match. CDR3 size: 16 residues. In the source study's methods: By means of reference gene primer amplification, nucleated cell counts were estimated. The method was immunoSEQ multiplex PCR; TCRdb's version includes in-frame clones alone and lacks a portion of them. V and J calls and clone size are as listed in that table; D and trimming were resolved from the DNA. Of approximately 230,000 clones detected, approximately 86% appear once; the ten largest clones hold 1.3% to 1.5%. This rearrangement joins TRBV19 to TRBJ1-1, with TRBD1 matching over 10 bases. The sequenced sample consisted of peripheral blood. The sequence derives from an elderly man with acute or convalescent COVID-19. CDR3 in amino acids: CASSTGTGDLDTEAFF. The CDR3 nucleotides are TGTGCCAGTAGCACCGGGACAGGGGATTTGGACACTGAAGCTTTCTTT.